This T cell receptor (beta chain) was identified during a study of human T cells and chemical hapten exposure. Unique molecular identifiers were attached to individual cDNA molecules within the library. Original methodology: From around 25,000 to 690,000 TCRs were found per sample, with a median of 95,638. TCRdb re-analysed the RACE reads in MiXCR, keeping a single row per CDR3 protein. TCRdb's processing, not the authors', yielded these V and J calls. The sample has 65,000 or so distinct CDR3 sequences, around 6.5% seen once; the top ten hold 3.4%. The CDR3 length is 15 residues. Per germline, CDR1 MNHEY and CDR2 SVGEGT. V was clipped by 5 bases and J by 3 bases; unmatched bases: 3. The time point is: healthy volunteer bleed at 6 weeks. The template was total RNA from unfractionated whole blood. This clonotype was detected many times.

The TCR comes from a female donor in good health. Some clones in this sample may be carry-over from other donors' samples. The sequenced material came from whole blood. The chain is built from TRBV6-2 or TRBV6-3 and TRBJ2-1, with 11 bases matching TRBD2. The CDR3 protein is CASSITSGSYNEQFF. DNA for the CDR3: TGTGCCAGCAGTATAACTAGCGGGAGCTACAATGAGCAGTTCTTC.